This TCR beta chain was identified in a study of cytomegalovirus exposure and HLA in healthy donors. The wider study: The 95 million to 120 million unique TCR beta sequences, from roughly 170 million T cells, were found by an earlier analysis. Study-wide points: Approximately 160 TCR beta chains were listed as cytomegalovirus-associated. V- and J-gene trimming in TCR beta was tied to a missense DCLRE1C variant by an analysis performed later.

The PCR contained 60 Vbeta and 13 Jbeta primers. The method was immunoSEQ multiplex PCR; TCRdb's version includes in-frame clones alone and lacks a portion of them. The sample has 90,000 to 130,000 clones. As for this clone: Its target is not known.

Trimming cost V 4 bases and J 0 bases, with 10 bases left between them. CDR3 length: 14 amino acids. CDR1 is SGHTA, CDR2 FQGNSA, per germline. The chain combines TRBV7-2 with TRBJ2-7, with D possibly TRBD2 on 5 matching bases. Sequenced sample: PBMCs. The TCR originated in a man aged 35 to 55 in good health and CMV-seropositive. This CDR3 reads CASSSSRDSYEQYF. In DNA form, the CDR3 reads TGTGCCAGCAGCTCGAGCCGGGACTCCTACGAGCAGTACTTC.